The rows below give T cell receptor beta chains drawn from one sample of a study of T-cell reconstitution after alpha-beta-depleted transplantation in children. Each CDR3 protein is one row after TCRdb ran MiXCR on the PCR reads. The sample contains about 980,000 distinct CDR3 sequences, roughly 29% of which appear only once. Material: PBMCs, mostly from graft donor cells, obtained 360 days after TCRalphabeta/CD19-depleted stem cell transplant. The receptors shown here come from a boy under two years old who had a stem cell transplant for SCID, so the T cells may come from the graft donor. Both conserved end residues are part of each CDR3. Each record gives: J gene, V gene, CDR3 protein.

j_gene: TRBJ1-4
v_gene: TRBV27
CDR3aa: CASTPVGGTNEKLFF

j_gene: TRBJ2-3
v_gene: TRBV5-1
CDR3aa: CASSLDVRGTDTQYF

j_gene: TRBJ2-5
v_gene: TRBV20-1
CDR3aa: CSARSLRETQYF

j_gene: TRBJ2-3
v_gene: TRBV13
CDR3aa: CASSLEGLGEDTHYF

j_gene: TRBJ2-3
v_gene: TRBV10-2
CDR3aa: CASSDWGPTSTDTQYF

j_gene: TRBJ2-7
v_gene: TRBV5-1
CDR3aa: CASSLGQIFLDEQYF

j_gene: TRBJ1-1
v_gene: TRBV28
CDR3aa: CASTPTATSTEAFF

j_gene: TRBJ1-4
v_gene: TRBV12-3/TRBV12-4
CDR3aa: CASSGQGRGNNEKLFF

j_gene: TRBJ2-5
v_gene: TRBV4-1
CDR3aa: CASSRTLAGGGETQYF

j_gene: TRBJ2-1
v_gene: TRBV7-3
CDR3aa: CASSLSLGPKPYNEQFF

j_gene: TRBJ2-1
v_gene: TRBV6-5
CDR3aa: CATSGGRNEQFF

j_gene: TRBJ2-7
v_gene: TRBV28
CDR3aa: CASSRAGEQYF

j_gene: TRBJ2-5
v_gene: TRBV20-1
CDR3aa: CSATSGQVAQYF

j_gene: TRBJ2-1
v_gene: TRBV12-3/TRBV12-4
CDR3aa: CASSSLGHPRVNEQFF

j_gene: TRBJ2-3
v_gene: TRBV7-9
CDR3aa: CASSPHQGARWADTQYF

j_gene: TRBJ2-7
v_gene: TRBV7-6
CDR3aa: CASSLVGAGPRHEQYF

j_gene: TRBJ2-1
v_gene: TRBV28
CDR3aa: CASSFASRGAGNEQFF

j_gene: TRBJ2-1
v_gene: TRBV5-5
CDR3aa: CASSTQTGTGVYNEQFF

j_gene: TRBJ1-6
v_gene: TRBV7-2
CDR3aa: CASSLAGNYNSPLHF

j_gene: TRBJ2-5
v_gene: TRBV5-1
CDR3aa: CASRRVQAFQETQYF

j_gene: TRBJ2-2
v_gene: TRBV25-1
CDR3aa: CASSAGPQPGELFF

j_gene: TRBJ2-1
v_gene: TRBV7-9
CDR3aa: CASSRTSGGRAEQFF

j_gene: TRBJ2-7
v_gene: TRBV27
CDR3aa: CASIDMTGGREQYF

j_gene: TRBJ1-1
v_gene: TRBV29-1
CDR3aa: CSVGRPGPSMNTEAFF

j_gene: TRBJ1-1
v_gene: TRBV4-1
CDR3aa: CASSQTHRGRAFF

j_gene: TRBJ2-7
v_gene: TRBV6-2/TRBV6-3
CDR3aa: CASSPRREQYF

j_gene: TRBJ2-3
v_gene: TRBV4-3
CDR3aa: CASSQPIRGTDTQYF

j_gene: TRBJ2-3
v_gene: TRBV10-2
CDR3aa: CASSGLGALTDTQYF

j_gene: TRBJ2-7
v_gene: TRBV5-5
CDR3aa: CASSGTGTVRAYEQYF

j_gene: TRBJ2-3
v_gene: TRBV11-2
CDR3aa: CASSLMGTSGSSTDTQYF

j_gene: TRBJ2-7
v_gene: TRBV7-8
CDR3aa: CASSLVGAISYEQYF

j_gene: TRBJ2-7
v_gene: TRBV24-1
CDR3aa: CATSDSRSSSDEQYF

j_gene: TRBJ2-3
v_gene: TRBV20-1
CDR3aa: CSPARPDTQYF

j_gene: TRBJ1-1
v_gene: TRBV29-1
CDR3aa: CSVVLTSNTEAFF

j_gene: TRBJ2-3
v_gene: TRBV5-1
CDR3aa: CASSRQDTSTDTQYF

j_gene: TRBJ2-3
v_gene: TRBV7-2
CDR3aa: CASSLLGTVPPDTQYF

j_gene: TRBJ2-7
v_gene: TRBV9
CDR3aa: CASSVNSGGPGEQYF

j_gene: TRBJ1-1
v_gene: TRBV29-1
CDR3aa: CSVQGALAFF

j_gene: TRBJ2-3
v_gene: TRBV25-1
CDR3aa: CASSPNADTQYF

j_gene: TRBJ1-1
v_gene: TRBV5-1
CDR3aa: CASSLERGRDTEAFF

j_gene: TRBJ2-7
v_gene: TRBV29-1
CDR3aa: CSARDRDNYEQYF

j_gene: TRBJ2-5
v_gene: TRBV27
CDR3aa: CASSLKGLLEETQYF

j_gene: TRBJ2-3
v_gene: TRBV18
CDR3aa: CASSPDHGNTDTQYF

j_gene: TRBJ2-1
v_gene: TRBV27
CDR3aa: CASSLAIGPYNEQFF

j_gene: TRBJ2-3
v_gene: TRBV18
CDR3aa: CASSPPNRTPNTDTQYF

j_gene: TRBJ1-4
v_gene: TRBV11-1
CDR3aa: CASSSTTGTALQATNEKLFF

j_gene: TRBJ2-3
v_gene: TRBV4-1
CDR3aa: CASSQVIGRQYTDTQYF

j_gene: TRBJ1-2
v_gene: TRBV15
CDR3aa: CATSRQTNYGYTF